This TCR beta chain was found in a study of STAT5B mutations in CD4+ large granular lymphocyte leukemia. Study-level points and caveats: No patients shared main leukemic clonotypes, though less than 30% appeared at low frequency elsewhere. Without putative leukemic clones, patient CD4-sorted repertoires remained more clonal than healthy CD4+ repertoires. TRBV06-family usage was enriched in top patient clones (8/27) versus controls (2/35).

Worth noting for this clone: Its antigen is unidentified.

In germline, CDR1 is LNHDA, CDR2 SQIVND (reference sequence). Trimming took 4 bases from V and 0 from J, leaving 16 bases between them. The CDR3 length is 17 residues. This was a survey-level run. The table came from immunoSEQ multiplex PCR; TCRdb's copy has only in-frame clones and leaves some out. The repertoire includes 30,000 or so clones, 76% of them detected once, and roughly 1.9% sits in the top ten. Sequencing input: CD4+ T cells from blood buffy coats. V and J are TRBV19 and TRBJ1-3, with a weak D call TRBD1 (5 bases). The receptor comes from a human donor in good health. The CDR3: CASSRGDLGPSGNTIYF. The CDR3 nucleotides read TGTGCCAGTAGTAGGGGGGACCTCGGACCCTCTGGAAACACCATATATTTT.